Following are 32 T cell receptor beta chains from one sample sequenced in a study of CD4+ T cells in melanoma. Sequencing was performed with immunoSEQ multiplex PCR; in TCRdb, only in-frame clones are kept and a portion is missing. This repertoire shows about 18,000 clones, around 85% found once; its top ten account for about 5%. The sample taken for sequencing was cells from a culture (not recorded whether cultured in vitro). These receptors all come from a human donor with melanoma.

This clone occurred once. The J gene is TRBJ2-3, the V gene TRBV19; 7 nucleotides agree with TRBD1. Germline loops: CDR1 LNHDA, CDR2 SQIVND (reference sequence). Trimming cost V 4 bases and J 2 bases; bases outside gene matches: 12. The length of the CDR3 is 17 residues. CDR3 protein: CASSTPGTAKNTDTQYF. CDR3 coding DNA: TGTGCCAGTAGTACTCCCGGGACAGCAAAAAACACAGATACGCAGTATTTT.

This clone was recorded once. Other DNA sequences in the sample encode the same CDR3. The chain carries TRBV11-2 and TRBJ2-7, with 12 nucleotides matching TRBD1. The CDR3 runs to 15 residues. Germline assignment: CDR1 SGHAT and CDR2 FQNNGV. Unmatched junction bases numbered 7, after V lost 5 bases and J lost 5 bases. In nucleotides, the CDR3 is TGTGCCAGCAGCCGCAGGGGACAGGGGGCTAACGAGCAGTACTTC. This encodes CASSRRGQGANEQYF.

This clone showed up just a few times. This chain connects TRBV27 to TRBJ2-1; 9 bases line up with TRBD1. The CDR3 runs 17 residues. Germline V CDR1 and CDR2: MNHEY, SMNVEV (reference sequence). Trimming at V came to 6 bases and at J to 8 bases, leaving 17 bases not matched to a gene. CDR3 nucleotide sequence: TGTGCCAGCAGGATTAGAAGCGGGACAGGGACGTTTTATGAGCAGTTCTTC. Residues: CASRIRSGTGTFYEQFF.

This CDR3 reads CASLSLKTQYF. The CDR3 DNA reads TGTGCCAGCCTGTCTTTGAAGACCCAGTACTTC. This sequence joins TRBV2 and TRBJ2-5; no firm D call. The V end lost 8 bases, the J end lost 6 bases, and 10 bases lay between the germline ends. Germline V gene lookup returns CDR1 SNHLY and CDR2 FYNNEI. The CDR3 length is 11 residues.

The gene calls are TRBV11-2 and TRBJ2-3; TRBD2 agrees at 12 bases. The CDR3 contains 16 residues. CDR1 is SGHAT, CDR2 FQNNGV, per germline. After removal of 5 bases from V and 7 bases from J, the junction contained 10 bases not matched to a gene. The CDR3 nucleotides are TGTGCCAGCAGCCGGCAGCTAGCGGGGGGGCTATATACGCAGTATTTT. As protein: CASSRQLAGGLYTQYF.

This sequence joins TRBV9 and TRBJ2-7; unclear D gene. The CDR3 extends over 13 amino acids. Trimming left V 0 bases short and J 6 bases short, with 10 bases between. Germline CDR1 reads SGDLS; CDR2 reads YYNGEE. The CDR3 protein is CASSVDTTTEQYF. The DNA of the CDR3 is TGTGCCAGCAGCGTAGATACAACCACCGAGCAGTACTTC.

This chain links TRBV20-1 with TRBJ1-1; D gene unclear. The germline V gene encodes CDR1 DFQATT and CDR2 SNEGSKA (reference sequence). The CDR3 has 10 amino acids. V lost 3 bases to trimming and J lost 2 bases, with 1 base between them. The CDR3 loop reads CSASNTEAFF. CDR3 bases: TGCAGTGCTAGTAACACTGAAGCTTTCTTT.

The chain recombines TRBV6-5 with TRBJ1-1; 8 positions agree with TRBD1. Germline trimming cut 5 bases from V and 5 bases from J; bases unmatched to any gene: 7. CDR1 is MNHEY and CDR2 is SVGAGI in the germline V gene. The length of the CDR3 is 14 residues. DNA for the CDR3: TGTGCCAGCAGTGCAACAGGGGGTCGGACTGAAGCTTTCTTT. Encoded protein: CASSATGGRTEAFF.

The genes are TRBV19 and TRBJ2-1, with 11 bases lining up with TRBD2. The CDR3 runs 15 residues. J gave up 6 bases and V 10 bases, and 11 bases lay outside the gene matches. CDR1 and CDR2 from the germline V gene are LNHDA and SQIVND (reference sequence). The CDR3 loop is CAKYDSGGAVNEQFF. Written as DNA, the CDR3 is TGTGCCAAGTACGATAGCGGGGGGGCGGTCAATGAGCAGTTCTTC.

The chain couples TRBV12-5 to TRBJ2-5; D is perhaps TRBD2 (5 bases). Trimming pared 0 bases from V and 4 bases from J, leaving 15 bases between. CDR3 length equals 16 residues. Germline-derived CDR1 and CDR2 are LGHNT and FRNRAP. The CDR3 protein is CASGLVVGSGGETQYF. CDR3 DNA sequence: TGTGCTAGTGGTTTGGTAGTAGGATCCGGAGGAGAGACCCAGTACTTC. Full variable domain (remainder filled in from reference TRBV12-5 and TRBJ2-5): DARVTQTPRHKVTEMGQEVTMRCQPILGHNTVFWYRQTMMQGLELLAYFRNRAPLDDSGMPKDRFSAEMPDATLATLKIQPSEPRDSAVYFCASGLVVGSGGETQYFGPGTRLLVL.

The chain carries TRBV7-9 and TRBJ2-2, with TRBD2 matching 10 bases. The CDR3 covers 16 residues. After removal of 5 bases from V and 5 bases from J, the junction contained 8 bases not matched to a gene. The germline V gene has CDR1 SEHNR and CDR2 FQNEAQ (reference sequence). CDR3: CASSKRSSGGTGELFF. CDR3 DNA sequence: TGTGCCAGCAGCAAGAGATCTAGCGGGGGTACCGGGGAGCTGTTTTTT. Supplemented by reference TRBV7-9 and TRBJ2-2, the full variable domain reads DTGVSQNPRHKITKRGQNVTFRCDPISEHNRLYWYRQTLGQGPEFLTYFQNEAQLEKSRLLSDRFSAERPKGSFSTLEIQRTEQGDSAMYLCASSKRSSGGTGELFFGEGSRLTVL.

This clone occurred once. CDR3 nucleotide sequence: TGTGCCAGCAGCGTAGCGGGCGGCGGGGGTACCCCCACAGATACGCAGTATTTT. Amino acids: CASSVAGGGGTPTDTQYF. The chain is built from TRBV9 and TRBJ2-3; the match to TRBD2 covers 7 bases. This CDR3 spans 18 amino acids. CDR1 is SGDLS and CDR2 is YYNGEE in the germline V gene. With 0 bases clipped from V and 2 bases from J, the junction kept 12 bases outside the gene matches. Variable domain in full (rest from reference TRBV9 and TRBJ2-3): DSGVTQTPKHLITATGQRVTLRCSPRSGDLSVYWYQQSLDQGLQFLIQYYNGEERAKGNILERFSAQQFPDLHSELNLSSLELGDSALYFCASSVAGGGGTPTDTQYFGPGTRLTVL.

The chain combines TRBV6-5 with TRBJ2-7; 9 bases align to TRBD1. Germline values: CDR1 MNHEY, CDR2 SVGAGI. The CDR3 is 15 amino acids. V gave up 4 bases and J gave up 3 bases; unmatched junction bases: 7. Here the CDR3 reads CASSSGTGIIYEQYF. CDR3 nucleotide sequence: TGTGCCAGCAGTTCCGGGACAGGGATAATCTACGAGCAGTACTTC.

The V call is TRBV7-9, the J call TRBJ2-7; weak D call: TRBD2 (5 bases). Germline V CDR1 and CDR2: SEHNR, FQNEAQ (reference sequence). The CDR3 is 15 residues long. Trimming stripped 5 bases from V and 7 bases from J, with 21 bases between. The CDR3 bases are TGTGCCAGCAGCCGCGTGGGAGTCCCCCCTGAAGAGCAGTACTTC. This sequence encodes CASSRVGVPPEEQYF.

The V call is TRBV19, the J call TRBJ2-3; D gene uncertain. Per germline, CDR1 LNHDA and CDR2 SQIVND (reference sequence). The CDR3 totals 13 residues. The ends were cut back, 6 bases at V and 3 bases at J, with 10 bases in the middle. The CDR3 here is CASSALVTDTQYF. The CDR3 DNA reads as TGTGCCAGTAGCGCCCTAGTGACAGATACGCAGTATTTT.

CDR3 nucleotide sequence: TGTGCCAGCAGTGAATCGGGGACAGGGAGGAACTATGGCTACACCTTC. Translation gives CASSESGTGRNYGYTF. The rearrangement joins TRBV25-1 to TRBJ1-2, with 9 bases that match TRBD1. With 1 base clipped from V and 2 bases from J, the junction kept 5 bases outside the gene matches. There are 16 residues in the CDR3. The germline CDR1 and CDR2 sequences are MGHDK and SYGVNS.

This clone has only a few counts. The chain carries TRBV6-6 and TRBJ1-6; D gene unclear. The germline CDR1 and CDR2 sequences are MNHNY and SVGAGI (reference sequence). V lost 6 bases to trimming and J lost 5 bases, with 14 bases between them. The CDR3 consists of 15 residues. The CDR3 region is CASRGKDRDNSPLHF. CDR3 coding DNA: TGTGCCAGCAGAGGAAAGGACCGAGATAATTCACCCCTCCACTTT.

The gene calls are TRBV5-4 and TRBJ1-1; D may be TRBD1 (5 bases). The ends were cut back, 1 base at V and 3 bases at J, with 10 bases in the middle. Germline V gene sequence: CDR1 SGHNT, CDR2 YYREEE (reference sequence). CDR3 size: 14 residues. The CDR3 coding sequence is TGTGCCAGCAGCTTGTATGGGGGATACACTGAAGCTTTCTTT. Translation gives CASSLYGGYTEAFF.

J is TRBJ1-1 and V is TRBV10-2; 7 nucleotides agree with TRBD1. With V trimmed by 7 bases and J by 1 base, 6 bases remained unmatched. In germline, CDR1 is WSHSY, CDR2 SAAADI. CDR3 size: 14 residues. DNA for the CDR3: TGCGCCAGCACCTCGACAGGGTCGAACACTGAAGCTTTCTTT. This sequence encodes CASTSTGSNTEAFF.

This clone is labeled as medium-sized (0.01 to 0.1%). The V gene is TRBV30, the J gene TRBJ1-5; 7 nucleotides agree with TRBD1. CDR3 length: 15 residues. J gave up 7 bases and V 0 bases, and 9 bases lay outside the gene matches. Per germline, CDR1 GTSNPN and CDR2 SVGIG (reference sequence). The CDR3 protein is CAWSVQGGGRQPQHF. CDR3 bases: TGTGCCTGGAGTGTACAAGGGGGCGGGAGGCAGCCCCAGCATTTT.

This chain uses TRBV7-9 with TRBJ2-3; D gene ambiguous. Trimming shortened V by 4 bases and J by 1 base, and 9 bases separated the two germline ends. The CDR3 is 14 residues long. Germline V gene data show CDR1 as SEHNR and CDR2 as FQNEAQ (reference sequence). The CDR3 loop reads CASSSVRGTDTQYF. CDR3 DNA: TGTGCCAGCAGCTCTGTCCGCGGCACAGATACGCAGTATTTT. Full variable domain (missing parts from reference TRBV7-9 and TRBJ2-3): DTGVSQNPRHKITKRGQNVTFRCDPISEHNRLYWYRQTLGQGPEFLTYFQNEAQLEKSRLLSDRFSAERPKGSFSTLEIQRTEQGDSAMYLCASSSVRGTDTQYFGPGTRLTVL.

The V call is TRBV5-1, the J call TRBJ1-1; D is possibly TRBD1 (6 bases). Germline CDR1 SGHRS, CDR2 YFSETQ. The CDR3 extends over 16 amino acids. V lost 0 bases, J lost 0 bases, and 12 bases lay in between. The CDR3 coding sequence is TGCGCCAGCAGCTTGGCCCAGGGGCTCATGAACACTGAAGCTTTCTTT. Translating gives CASSLAQGLMNTEAFF.

The rearrangement links TRBV6-5 to TRBJ1-2, with TRBD1 matching over 10 bases. In germline, CDR1 is MNHEY, CDR2 SVGAGI. This CDR3 is built from 14 residues. The junction had 2 bases not matched to a gene; V was cut back by 0 bases and J by 7 bases. The CDR3 is CASSYSRTGGGYTF. CDR3 sequence (DNA): TGTGCCAGCAGTTACTCCAGGACAGGGGGTGGCTACACCTTC.

This clone was observed a few times. The chain carries TRBV11-2 and TRBJ2-3; weak D call: TRBD1 (6 bases). The V gene's germline CDR1 is SGHAT and CDR2 FQNNGV. With 1 base removed from V and 5 bases from J, the gap between germline ends came to 7 bases. CDR3 length equals 13 residues. The CDR3 loop reads CASSLVRGDTQYF. The CDR3 nucleotides are TGTGCCAGCAGCTTAGTCAGGGGAGATACGCAGTATTTT.

The chain employs TRBV30 and TRBJ1-4; D is perhaps TRBD1 (5 bases). The ends were cut back, 5 bases at V and 10 bases at J, with 11 bases in the middle. The CDR3 is 11 amino acids. The germline V gene encodes CDR1 GTSNPN and CDR2 SVGIG (reference sequence). The CDR3 coding sequence is TGTGCCTGGGGCGGGAGGGGAAAACTGTTTTTT. This translates into CAWGGRGKLFF.

CDR3 nucleotides: TGTGCCCCCCCCCGCGCGGGCAATCAGCCCCAGCATTTT. Its translation: CAPPRAGNQPQHF. The genes are TRBV6-1 and TRBJ1-5; D unclear. CDR1 is MNHNS, CDR2 SASEGT, per germline. The CDR3 sequence is 13 residues long. Trimming shortened V by 11 bases and J by 2 bases, and 13 bases separated the two germline ends.

This chain connects TRBV29-1 to TRBJ2-5; 7 bases match TRBD2. There are 12 residues in the CDR3. Trimming took 6 bases from V and 2 from J; bases not matched to a gene: 3. The germline gives CDR1 SQVTM, CDR2 ANQGSEA. The CDR3 DNA reads TGCAGCGTATCTAGCGGACAAGAGACCCAGTACTTC. Protein sequence: CSVSSGQETQYF.

The genes are TRBV27 and TRBJ1-5; the match to TRBD1 covers 7 bases. Germline-derived CDR1 and CDR2 are MNHEY and SMNVEV (reference sequence). The CDR3 has 15 residues. The V and J ends lost 3 bases and 3 bases, in that order; junction bases with no gene match: 5. The CDR3 DNA sequence: TGTGCCAGCAGTTTCGTCGGACAGGACAATCAGCCCCAGCATTTT. As protein: CASSFVGQDNQPQHF.

The chain links TRBV11-2 to TRBJ2-5; 10 bases match TRBD1. V shed 1 base, J shed 6 bases, and the junction held 5 bases outside the gene matches. The CDR3 length is 15 residues. Germline CDR1 reads SGHAT; CDR2 reads FQNNGV. The CDR3: CASSLGGTGEKTQYF. In nucleotides, the CDR3 is TGTGCCAGCAGCTTAGGCGGGACAGGGGAGAAGACCCAGTACTTC.

V is TRBV5-1 and J is TRBJ2-5; D not certain. Trimming took 3 bases from V and 0 from J, leaving 12 bases between them. The length of the CDR3 is 15 residues. Germline V gene lookup returns CDR1 SGHRS and CDR2 YFSETQ. The CDR3 spells CASSSNPGYQETQYF. DNA of the CDR3: TGCGCCAGCAGCTCGAACCCAGGTTACCAAGAGACCCAGTACTTC.

This clone was seen only a few times. The chain joins TRBV5-3 to TRBJ1-5; D might be TRBD1 (5 bases). TRBV5-3 carries the ORF label, with uncertain function. This CDR3 region has 14 residues. V shed 6 bases and J shed 9 bases, with 19 bases lying between them. This CDR3 reads CARTGIQVKAPQHF. The DNA for the CDR3 is TGTGCCAGAACCGGGATACAGGTGAAGGCGCCCCAGCATTTT.

The J gene is TRBJ2-2, the V gene TRBV7-9; 8 bases are shared with TRBD1. V lost 5 bases to trimming and J lost 5 bases; unmatched junction nucleotides: 7. From germline, CDR1 is SEHNR and CDR2 FQNEAQ (reference sequence). The length of the CDR3 is 15 residues. CDR3 nucleotides: TGTGCCAGCAGCCTACGACAGGGGTGGACCGGGGAGCTGTTTTTT. Its translation is CASSLRQGWTGELFF.